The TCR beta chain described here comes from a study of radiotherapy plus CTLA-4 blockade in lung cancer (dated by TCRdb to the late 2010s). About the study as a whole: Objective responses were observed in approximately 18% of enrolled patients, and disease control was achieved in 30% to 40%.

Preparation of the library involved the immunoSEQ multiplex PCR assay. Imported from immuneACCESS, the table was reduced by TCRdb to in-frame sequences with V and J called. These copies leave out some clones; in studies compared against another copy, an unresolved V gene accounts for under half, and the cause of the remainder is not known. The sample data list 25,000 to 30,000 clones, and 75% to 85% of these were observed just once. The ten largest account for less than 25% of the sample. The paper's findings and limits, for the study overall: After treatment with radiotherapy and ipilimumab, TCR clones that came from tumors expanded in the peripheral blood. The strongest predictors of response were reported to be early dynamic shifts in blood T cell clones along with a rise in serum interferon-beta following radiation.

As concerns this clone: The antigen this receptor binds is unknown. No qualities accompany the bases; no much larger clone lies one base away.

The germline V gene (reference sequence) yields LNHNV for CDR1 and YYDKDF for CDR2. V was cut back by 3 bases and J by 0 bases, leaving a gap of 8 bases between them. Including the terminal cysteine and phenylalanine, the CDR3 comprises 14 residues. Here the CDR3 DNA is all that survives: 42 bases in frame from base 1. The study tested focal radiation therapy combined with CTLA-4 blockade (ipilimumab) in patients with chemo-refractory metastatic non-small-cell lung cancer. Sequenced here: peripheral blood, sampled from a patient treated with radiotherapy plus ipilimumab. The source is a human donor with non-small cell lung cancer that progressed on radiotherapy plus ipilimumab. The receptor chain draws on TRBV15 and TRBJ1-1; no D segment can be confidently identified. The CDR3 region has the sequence CATSRGSMNTEAFF. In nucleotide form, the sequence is TGTGCCACCAGCAGGGGCAGTATGAACACTGAAGCTTTCTTT.